Sequencing of this TCR beta chain was carried out in a study of T cells after yellow fever vaccination (dated by TCRdb to about 2019). For the study in its entirety: Libraries from fractions with low cell numbers were prepared with the SMART-Seq v4 Ultra Low Input RNA kit. To follow T-cell clones before and after both primary and booster YFV17D yellow fever vaccination, bulk TCR alpha and beta repertoires underwent longitudinal sequencing. The cohort comprised two healthy male donors, one aged 18 to 30 and one aged 30 to 39 years. Blood was collected at multiple timepoints before and after primary and secondary immunization, and bulk PBMC replicates and cell subsets were isolated.

The treatment or condition label for this specimen denotes: live attenuated yellow fever vaccine strain. Two biological replicates of bulk PBMCs were collected at each blood-draw timepoint. PBMCs were isolated from peripheral blood using a standard Ficoll-Paque protocol. RNA was extracted with TriZol from bulk PBMCs, CD4 and CD8 fractions, and dextramer-positive and dextramer-negative fractions. Overall study outcomes, separate from this receptor: The secondary T-cell response was found to be weaker but faster than the primary response, with a peak reached on day 5 rather than on day 15. A small fraction of clonotypes appeared in both the CD4 and CD8 compartments, likely as a result of convergent recombination. Most clones expanded after primary vaccination were re-detected after the booster (about 96% of CD4 and 88% of CD8), suggesting broad memory maintenance. Because abundant contaminating clonotypes from the bulk population could be contained in FACS-sorted repertoires, computational filtering was required. Because only two donors were included in the study, the extent to which the findings can be generalized is limited.

TCR cDNA was synthesized by 5'RACE template switching, through which a universal primer site and unique molecular identifiers were introduced. cDNA synthesis was primed from both the TCR alpha and TCR beta constant segments. Libraries were amplified in two PCR steps, with sample barcodes and sequencing adapters added in the second step. Sequencing of the libraries was done on either Illumina HiSeq 2500 (2x100 bp) or NovaSeq (2x150 bp). The authors' analysis ran thus. MIGEC was used to demultiplex reads and collapse the reads into UMI consensus sequences, and MiXCR was used for V(D)J alignment. Vaccine-responding clonotypes were defined with edgeR using replicate PBMC samples, requiring FDR below 0.01 and a log2 fold change above 5 up to day 15. Each bulk clonotype received a CD4 or CD8 identity based on whether the sequenced CD4 or CD8 repertoire contained that clonotype at higher abundance. The public reads were quality trimmed at Q25 with fastp and then assembled into clones with MiXCR by TCRdb, keeping productive beta chains. Duplicate CDR3 protein sequences are folded into a single record with the most common DNA and genes. The V and J calls and clone size are TCRdb's, not the authors'. This sample has under 600,000 distinct CDR3 sequences in its table, and approximately 13% of those were observed once. About 14% of the sample belongs to the ten largest clones.

In the germline V gene, CDR1 corresponds to KGHSH and CDR2 to LQKENI. The germline V and J ends show losses of 0 bases and 4 bases respectively, and no gene match explains 6 bases of the junction. Including cysteine and phenylalanine, the CDR3 has 16 amino acids. The sequence is cut down to CDR3 DNA, 48 bases in frame from base 1. This clonotype was seen a handful of times. What this receptor recognizes is not known. No per-base quality is available; no much larger clone lies one base away. The sample was PBMCs, taken on the day of the yellow fever booster vaccination. This sequence uses TRBV18 and TRBJ2-5, with 9 central nucleotides matching TRBD2. The sequence was collected from a young man who received the YFV17D yellow fever vaccine. The encoded CDR3 is CASSPPVAGVGETQYF. At the DNA level, the sequence is TGTGCCAGCTCACCACCGGTAGCGGGGGTAGGAGAGACCCAGTACTTC. Full variable domain (CDR3 extended with the reference TRBV18 and TRBJ2-5 proteins): NAGVMQNPRHLVRRRGQEARLRCSPMKGHSHVYWYRQLPEEGLKFMVYLQKENIIDESGMPKERFSAEFPKEGPSILRIQQVVRGDSAAYFCASSPPVAGVGETQYFGPGTRLLVL.